This T cell receptor (beta chain) was captured by sequencing in a study of technical replicates of blood from a few donors. Trimming removed 4 bases from V and 5 bases from J; junction bases left unmatched: 3. Germline-derived CDR1 and CDR2 are SQVTM and ANQGSEA. The CDR3 sequence is 13 residues long. The data were produced by immunoSEQ multiplex PCR, yet TCRdb's version contains in-frame clones alone and is incomplete. The sample includes about 67,000 clones, 95% to 98% of them seen just once. This clonotype was sampled from a human donor in good health. The genes are TRBV29-1 and TRBJ2-2; 8 bases are shared with TRBD1. Source material: T cells isolated from PBMCs. The CDR3 is CSVVTGATGELFF. In nucleotides, the CDR3 is TGCAGCGTTGTGACAGGGGCAACCGGGGAGCTGTTTTTT.